This TCR beta chain was sequenced for a study of T cell changes during pregnancy in multiple sclerosis. The germline CDR1 and CDR2 sequences are SGHDN and FVKESK. CDR3 length equals 16 residues. V was pared by 4 bases and J by 4 bases, with 9 bases of the junction left unmatched. Only in-frame clones appear in the TCRdb table, and some are missing; sequencing was by immunoSEQ multiplex PCR. The data hold under 110,000 clones, with around 92% observed a single time. The sequencing here drew on peripheral blood, taken in the second trimester of pregnancy. This TCR came from a female donor with multiple sclerosis, enrolled in a pregnancy study. The chain joins TRBV14 to TRBJ2-7; 11 nucleotides agree with TRBD2. The CDR3 DNA sequence: TGTGCCAGCAGCCGAACTAGCGGGAGTTTCAGTTACGAGCAGTACTTC. Translation gives CASSRTSGSFSYEQYF.